This TCR beta chain was sequenced in a study of blood T cell repertoires in COVID-19. Enrolled through a virtual design, the participants were between about 18 and 89 years of age and came from some 26 US areas. V was cut by 6 bases and J by 0 bases, with 11 bases left in between. Germline lookup yields CDR1 MDHEN and CDR2 SYDVKM. The CDR3 has 15 amino acids. Original processing notes: Estimation of nucleated cell counts was performed using reference gene primer amplification. Method: immunoSEQ multiplex PCR; TCRdb's copy keeps in-frame clones and lacks some. The V and J calls and clone size come from that table; D and trimming were worked out from the DNA. The sample yields about 170,000 clones, about 88% seen once.

The chain recombines TRBV28 with TRBJ1-4; the D is unclear. This sequence originates from a woman between 18 and 30 years old who had recovered from COVID-19. The sequencing sample was made of PBMCs or T cells enriched from blood (not recorded which). The CDR3 sequence: CASSQVQATNEKLFF. As DNA, the CDR3 is TGTGCCAGCAGCCAAGTACAAGCAACTAATGAAAAACTGTTTTTT.